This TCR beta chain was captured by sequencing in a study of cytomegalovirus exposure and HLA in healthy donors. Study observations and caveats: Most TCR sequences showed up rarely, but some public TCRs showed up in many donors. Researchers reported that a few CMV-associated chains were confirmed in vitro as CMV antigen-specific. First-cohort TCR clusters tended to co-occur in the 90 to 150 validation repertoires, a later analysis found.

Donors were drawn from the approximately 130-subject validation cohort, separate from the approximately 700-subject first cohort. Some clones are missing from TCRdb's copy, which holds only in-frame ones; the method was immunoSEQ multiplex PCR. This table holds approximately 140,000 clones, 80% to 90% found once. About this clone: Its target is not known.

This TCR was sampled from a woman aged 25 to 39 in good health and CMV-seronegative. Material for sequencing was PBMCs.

Here the CDR3 DNA reads TGTGCCAGCAGCTTAGATCATCGGAGGTACGGCTCTGGAAACACCATATATTTT. Its protein is CASSLDHRRYGSGNTIYF. The rearrangement joins TRBV7-8 to TRBJ1-3; no clear D gene. The germline V and J ends were trimmed by 1 base and 0 bases, with 16 bases remaining between them. CDR1 and CDR2 (germline): SGHVS, FQNEAQ. CDR3 length: 18 amino acids.